These T cell receptor beta chains were read from a single sample in a study of PD-1 blockade in classical Hodgkin lymphoma. The protocol was immunoSEQ multiplex PCR, while the TCRdb copy is restricted to in-frame clones and leaves out a portion. Here the sample spans 15,000 to 20,000 clones, around 74% being singletons. The specimen was CD4+ T cells from blood, collected before the fourth cycle of nivolumab. Source of these receptors: a human donor with classical Hodgkin lymphoma. The CDR3 runs from the conserved cysteine through the conserved F or W. D genes are given only for firm matches. Where a row states a size, it is once, few, many or the class of an expanded clone; other rows omit it.

>TRBV6-4|TRBJ1-1|once|TRBD1
CAIPSTGAFMNTEAFF
TGTGCCATCCCCTCGACAGGGGCCTTCATGAACACTGAAGCTTTCTTT
>TRBV20-1|TRBJ2-1|-|-
CSAESNEQFF
TGCAGTGCGGAGTCTAATGAGCAGTTCTTC
>TRBV7-2|TRBJ2-1|-|TRBD2
CASSPGLAGGSSYNEQFF
TGTGCCAGCAGCCCGGGACTAGCGGGAGGGAGCTCCTACAATGAGCAGTTCTTC
>TRBV30|TRBJ2-3|-|-
CAWSDTDTQYF
TGTGCCTGGAGTGACACAGATACGCAGTATTTT
>TRBV6-6|TRBJ1-3|few|TRBD1
CASSRTGAGNTIYF
TGTGCCAGCAGTCGGACAGGGGCTGGAAACACCATATATTTT
>TRBV6-5|TRBJ1-3|-|TRBD1
CASSLTGSGNTIYF
TGTGCCAGCAGCCTGACAGGGAGCGGAAACACCATATATTTT
>TRBV19|TRBJ1-5|-|TRBD1
CASTTTGESNSNQPQHF
TGTGCCAGTACGACGACAGGGGAGAGTAATAGCAATCAGCCCCAGCATTTT
>TRBV6-5|TRBJ1-1|-|TRBD1
CASSYGTGPMNTEAFF
TGTGCCAGCAGTTACGGGACAGGGCCGATGAACACTGAAGCTTTCTTT
>TRBV7-6|TRBJ1-4|-|TRBD1
CASSLAQGATNEKLFF
TGTGCCAGCAGCTTAGCCCAGGGGGCGACTAATGAAAAACTGTTTTTT
>TRBV11-2|TRBJ2-5|once|-
CASSPLIETQYF
TGTGCCAGCAGCCCCCTCATCGAGACCCAGTACTTC
>TRBV9|TRBJ1-1|few|-
CASSVVGTPEAFF
TGTGCCAGCAGCGTAGTGGGGACCCCTGAAGCTTTCTTT
>TRBV7-2|TRBJ2-7|-|TRBD2
CASTSRTSGSYEQYF
TGTGCCAGCACCTCCCGGACTAGCGGCTCCTACGAGCAGTACTTC
>TRBV7-2|TRBJ1-2|-|-
CASTKPLPVANYGYTF
TGTGCCAGCACCAAACCCCTGCCCGTAGCTAACTATGGCTACACCTTC
>TRBV7-2|TRBJ1-1|-|TRBD1
CASSYGGQQSNTEAFF
TGTGCCAGCAGCTACGGGGGACAGCAATCGAACACTGAAGCTTTCTTT
>TRBV4-3|TRBJ2-5|-|-
CASSSGGLGETQYF
TGCGCCAGCAGCAGTGGGGGTTTGGGGGAGACCCAGTACTTC
>TRBV5-6|TRBJ2-5|-|-
CASSLGTHKETQYF
TGTGCCAGCAGCTTGGGGACGCACAAAGAGACCCAGTACTTC
>TRBV4-3|TRBJ1-2|-|-
CASSQDLAGNYGYTF
TGCGCCAGCAGCCAAGATTTGGCAGGAAACTATGGCTACACCTTC
>TRBV9|TRBJ2-5|-|-
CASSVISGPQETQYF
TGTGCCAGCAGCGTAATTAGCGGTCCCCAAGAGACCCAGTACTTC
>TRBV10-1|TRBJ2-3|-|-
CASSVLRGSDTQYF
TGCGCCAGCAGTGTCCTTCGGGGGTCAGATACGCAGTATTTT
>TRBV18|TRBJ2-2|-|TRBD1
CASSPTGQGNTGELFF
TGTGCCAGCTCACCTACGGGACAGGGGAACACCGGGGAGCTGTTTTTT
>TRBV11-3|TRBJ2-1|few|-
CASSSGGLADEQFF
TGTGCCAGCAGCTCCGGGGGCCTAGCGGATGAGCAGTTCTTC
>TRBV19|TRBJ2-1|-|TRBD2
CASSRTGLAPNNEQFF
TGTGCCAGTAGTCGGACGGGACTAGCGCCGAACAATGAGCAGTTCTTC
>TRBV5-4|TRBJ2-2|-|-
CASSGQAITGELFF
TGTGCCAGCAGCGGCCAAGCGATCACCGGGGAGCTGTTTTTT
>TRBV9|TRBJ2-1|-|-
CASSVRERGSSYNEQFF
TGTGCCAGCAGCGTAAGGGAGCGAGGAAGCTCCTACAATGAGCAGTTCTTC
>TRBV5-1|TRBJ1-2|-|-
CASSLSGQRNYGYTF
TGCGCCAGCAGCTTGTCCGGGCAGAGAAACTATGGCTACACCTTC
>TRBV2|TRBJ2-1|-|-
CASSDRNEQFF
TGTGCCAGCAGTGATAGGAATGAGCAGTTCTTC
>TRBV11-2|TRBJ2-7|-|-
CASSPFNPPYEQYF
TGTGCCAGCAGTCCCTTCAATCCTCCCTACGAGCAGTACTTC
>TRBV19|TRBJ2-2|-|TRBD2
CASSVPRLAGGNTGELFF
TGTGCCAGTAGTGTCCCCCGTCTAGCGGGAGGGAACACCGGGGAGCTGTTTTTT
>TRBV2|TRBJ2-1|-|-
CASSPHELGEQFF
TGTGCCAGCAGTCCCCATGAGCTGGGTGAGCAGTTCTTC
>TRBV5-1|TRBJ1-3|-|-
CASSLTGTGNTIYF
TGCGCCAGCAGCTTGACAGGGACCGGAAACACCATATATTTT
>TRBV7-9|TRBJ1-2|few|-
CASSWGTGGYTF
TGTGCCAGCAGCTGGGGGACTGGAGGCTACACCTTC
>TRBV11-2|TRBJ2-2|-|TRBD2
CASSLPGLAGVAGELFF
TGTGCCAGCAGCTTACCGGGACTAGCGGGAGTGGCCGGGGAGCTGTTTTTT
>TRBV19|TRBJ2-2|-|-
CASKTADEGTGELFF
TGTGCCAGTAAAACCGCCGACGAGGGCACCGGGGAGCTGTTTTTT
>TRBV6-1|TRBJ2-1|-|-
CASRGARGWNEQFF
TGTGCCAGCAGGGGGGCGCGGGGTTGGAATGAGCAGTTCTTC
>TRBV5-5|TRBJ2-6|-|TRBD1
CASSLGQVNSGANVLTF
TGTGCCAGCAGCCTTGGACAGGTTAACTCTGGGGCCAACGTCCTGACTTTC
>TRBV4-1|TRBJ2-7|medium-sized|TRBD1
CASSQRQPGQFYEQYF
TGCGCCAGCAGCCAGAGACAACCGGGACAGTTCTACGAGCAGTACTTC
>TRBV19|TRBJ2-4|-|-
CASSIGGSIQYF
TGTGCCAGTAGTATTGGGGGGAGCATTCAGTACTTC
>TRBV29-1|TRBJ2-5|-|-
CSVYRAGETQYF
TGCAGCGTTTACAGGGCGGGTGAGACCCAGTACTTC
>TRBV13|TRBJ2-7|-|-
CASSLGPGSYEQYF
TGTGCCAGCAGCTTAGGCCCTGGCTCCTACGAGCAGTACTTC
>TRBV7-9|TRBJ1-1|-|-
CASSLRDKYTEAFF
TGTGCCAGCAGCTTAAGGGACAAGTACACTGAAGCTTTCTTT
>TRBV6-1|TRBJ2-1|-|TRBD2
CASSEEFGLALGNEQFF
TGTGCCAGCAGTGAAGAATTTGGACTAGCACTGGGGAATGAGCAGTTCTTC
>TRBV11-2|TRBJ2-3|-|-
CASSLESGTDTQYF
TGTGCCAGCAGCTTAGAGTCCGGCACAGATACGCAGTATTTT
>TRBV5-4|TRBJ2-4|-|-
CASSPGPEAKNIQYF
TGTGCCAGCAGCCCGGGACCGGAGGCCAAAAACATTCAGTACTTC
>TRBV7-2|TRBJ2-2|-|-
CASSTGTNTGELFF
TGTGCCAGCAGCACAGGGACGAACACCGGGGAGCTGTTTTTT
>TRBV5-1|TRBJ2-7|few|-
CASSLEGSYEQYF
TGCGCCAGCAGCTTGGAGGGCAGTTACGAGCAGTACTTC
>TRBV18|TRBJ1-2|few|-
CASSPGQGDGYTF
TGTGCCAGCTCACCGGGCCAGGGAGACGGCTACACCTTC
>TRBV9|TRBJ2-1|-|TRBD2
CASSVGELAGEQFF
TGTGCCAGCAGCGTAGGTGAACTAGCGGGTGAGCAGTTCTTC
>TRBV10-1|TRBJ2-5|-|TRBD1
CASSESTGGYQETQYF
TGCGCCAGCAGTGAGTCCACAGGGGGGTACCAAGAGACCCAGTACTTC
>TRBV30|TRBJ2-3|-|TRBD2
CAWSGGSGRRTDTQYF
TGTGCCTGGAGCGGGGGTAGCGGGAGACGCACAGATACGCAGTATTTT
>TRBV7-6|TRBJ2-1|-|-
CASSLSSAAYNEQFF
TGTGCCAGCAGCTTAAGTAGCGCCGCCTACAATGAGCAGTTCTTC
>TRBV5-1|TRBJ2-5|-|-
CASTGGETWETQYF
TGCGCCAGCACAGGGGGGGAAACGTGGGAGACCCAGTACTTC
>TRBV4-3|TRBJ2-3|-|TRBD2
CASSQDHGGTSKYF
TGCGCCAGCAGCCAAGATCATGGCGGGACTAGCAAGTATTTT
>TRBV6-4|TRBJ1-6|few|-
CASSEDTGHSPLHF
TGTGCCAGCAGTGAGGACACGGGCCATTCACCCCTCCACTTT
>TRBV6-4|TRBJ2-1|-|TRBD2
CASSVLAGGRTQFF
TGTGCCAGCAGTGTCCTAGCGGGGGGCCGAACGCAGTTCTTC
>TRBV5-1|TRBJ1-4|-|-
CASSLSQGMGEKLFF
TGCGCCAGCAGCTTGAGTCAGGGTATGGGTGAAAAACTGTTTTTT
>TRBV5-1|TRBJ2-2|-|TRBD2
CASSLELAGNTGELFF
TGCGCCAGCAGCTTAGAACTAGCGGGGAACACCGGGGAGCTGTTTTTT
>TRBV4-3|TRBJ2-1|once|TRBD2
CASSLSGRGYNEQFF
TGCGCCAGCAGCCTTAGCGGGAGAGGGTACAATGAGCAGTTCTTC